This T cell receptor beta chain was captured in a study of CD8+CD57+ T cells in acquired aplastic anemia (dated by TCRdb to the late 2010s). About the full investigation: DNA extracted from sorted CD4+ and CD8+ cells had a mean of roughly 3.4 ug, with a range of about 0.18 to 27.4 ug. For healthy donor samples, the average read count was approximately 10 million for CD4+ cells and roughly 12 million for CD8+ cells. General findings and caveats noted by the study authors: Roughly 30 CD8+ CDR3 sequences were found to be shared between patients and controls, but these sequences appeared to be highly expressed in patients and within the immunodominant clones of the patients. Between patients and healthy controls, no significant difference in CD8+ Simpson's diversity was found (P=0.060).

V and J lose 3 bases and 7 bases, and a span of 18 bases separates them. Counted from cysteine to phenylalanine, this CDR3 has 15 amino acids. The CDR3 DNA has 45 bases and is translated from base 1. The germline V gene encodes CDR1 LNHDA and CDR2 SQIVND (reference sequence). TCR beta VDJ combination and CDR3 sequence profiling used genomic DNA as the template. An Illumina HiSeq 2000 was used for TCR repertoire sequencing. For the original study's pipeline: Repertoires were assessed using TRBV/TRBJ rearrangement plots, CDR3 size and DJ length profiles, and Simpson's diversity index. Whichever DNA sequence was most abundant in the deep sequencing data was defined as the immunodominant clone. CDR3 amino acid sequences were screened for sharing across subjects and compared with published repertoires and the VDJdb database. The public reads were reanalyzed by TCRdb: fastp trimming at Q25, MiXCR alignment, in-frame beta chains only. Every CDR3 protein is listed once, alongside the most common genes and DNA of its rows. These V and J calls originate from TCRdb's pipeline instead of the authors' own analysis. This sample gives under 150,000 distinct CDR3 sequences in total; 41% of them show up just once. More than 7% of the sample comes from the top ten.

The table lists this clonotype with a count of one. Its antigen is currently not known. Base qualities are missing; no much larger clone stands one base away. A single read constitutes weak evidence. TCR repertoires of sorted CD4+ and CD8+ blood T cells from severe aplastic anemia patients and healthy subjects were deep-sequenced in the study. Ficoll-Paque density gradient centrifugation was used to isolate peripheral blood mononuclear cells. Before DNA was extracted, CD4+ and CD8+ T cells were sorted using either FACS or magnetic beads. The rearrangement joined TRBV19 to TRBJ1-2, with the D segment identity uncertain. The origin of this receptor is a human donor in good health, serving as a control. The sequenced sample was sorted CD4+, CD8+, or CD8+CD57+ T cells (not recorded which) from PBMCs. The DNA sequence is as follows: TGTGCCAGTAGTATCCCAACCCACCTGACCGGTGGCTACACCTTC. Its amino acids are CASSIPTHLTGGYTF. Where the CDR3 stops, the reference TRBV19 and TRBJ1-2 genes take over; the full variable domain is DGGITQSPKYLFRKEGQNVTLSCEQNLNHDAMYWYRQDPGQGLRLIYYSQIVNDFQKGDIAEGYSVSREKKESFPLTVTSAQKNPTAFYLCASSIPTHLTGGYTFGSGTRLTVV.